The present TCR beta chain was sequenced within a study of beta chain features in type 1 diabetes. General study results and limits: People with Type 1 diabetes carried modestly yet significantly shorter TCRB CDR3s in all four CD4+ subsets. Overrepresentation of cells with high TCR expression could result from cDNA sequencing. PCR might favor shorter templates, but any such skew would affect patients and controls equally.

The single heparinised draw taken from each donor contained around 100 mL of blood on average. Investigators reverse transcribed all isolated RNA, so they sequenced expressed TCRB transcripts. Read counts averaged approximately 3.5 million for samples of naive, central memory and regulatory T cells. Generated by immunoSEQ multiplex PCR, the TCRdb table keeps only in-frame clones and is missing some. The sample has over 600,000 clones; 9.5% to 15% are singletons. Trimming stripped 4 bases from V and 5 bases from J, with 17 bases between. This CDR3 has 16 amino acids. Germline lookup yields CDR1 SEHNR and CDR2 FQNEAQ (reference sequence). With respect to this clone: The antigen remains unidentified.

This clonotype originated in a man younger than 40 with type 1 diabetes. The sequenced sample consisted of naive CD4+ T cells from blood. The V gene is TRBV7-9, the J gene TRBJ2-2, with D perhaps matching TRBD2 (6 bases). The CDR3 protein is CASSSRAVGGTGELFF. CDR3 DNA: TGTGCCAGCAGCTCACGAGCGGTGGGGGGAACCGGGGAGCTGTTTTTT.